The T cell receptor beta chain under discussion was sequenced for a study of low-dose radiotherapy and immunotherapy resistance in tumors (dated by TCRdb to between 2021 and 2024). Some background on the complete study: Patients in Cohort 1 were given 0.5 Gy per fraction every 2 weeks, and the prescribed total PTV dose was 6.5 Gy. Patients in Cohort 2 were given 1 Gy per fraction every two weeks, for a total of 13 Gy across 26 weeks. Patients were given nivolumab as a 240 mg flat dose every two weeks and ipilimumab at 1 mg/kg every six weeks, with both drugs delivered intravenously. Cyclophosphamide 200 mg/m2 was administered intravenously every two weeks, one day before each radiation and immunotherapy administration. Patients took aspirin 300 mg orally once daily for four cycles, starting on cycle 1 day 1. Trial participants were not randomized into treatment groups. Eight patients were included in the translational analysis: three from the first dose cohort and the first five from the second dose cohort.

The CDR3 goes from the cysteine to the phenylalanine over 14 residues. Only the CDR3 DNA is retained, 42 bases long and in frame from the first base. V loses 4 bases at its end and J loses 3 bases; junction bases beyond the gene matches: 5. Per the germline V gene, SGHVS is the CDR1 and FQNEAQ is the CDR2. The reads were generated on an Illumina HiSeq 2500. Superscript III and a set of TRAV- and TRBV-specific primers were used to synthesize first-strand cDNA, so that both TCRalpha and TCRbeta chains were covered. A roughly 20-cycle PCR with Phusion amplified the TCRs, pairing a constant-region primer with the adapter that was attached to the V primers. Amplification of the isolated mRNA was done with the MessageAmp II aRNA Amplification Kit, which involved a roughly 15-hour in vitro transcription at 37 degrees C. The Dynabeads mRNA DIRECT Purification Kit was used to isolate the mRNA for TCR sequencing. Indexed Illumina adapters were added in a second roughly 25-cycle Phusion PCR, and the resulting products were purified with AMPure XP beads. Processing in the source paper ran as follows. Using custom Perl scripts, TCR sequences that encoded the same protein were pooled, out-of-frame sequences were dropped, and the abundance of each clonotype was calculated. The analysis excluded TCR sequences that were supported by just one read. Shannon entropy, Gini index, clonality, richness, and the frequency of TCRs shared between repertoires were included as repertoire metrics. The public sequencing data were trimmed at Q25 with fastp and processed into clonotypes with MiXCR by TCRdb, which kept only in-frame beta chains. When rows share a CDR3 protein, they turn into one entry using the most common DNA and genes. V and J calls and clone size were set by TCRdb, not the authors. Recorded for this sample are some 82,000 distinct CDR3 sequences; under 20% of them occurred a single time. Over 4.5% of the sample comes from the top ten.

In light of the paper, this sample's time point label describes: before trial treatment. Donors were enrolled in RACIN, a single-arm phase I dose-escalation trial in which nivolumab, ipilimumab, aspirin, low-dose cyclophosphamide and low-dose radiotherapy were combined. Patients were eligible if they had advanced solid tumors that were TIL-negative. The sample holds many counts of this clonotype. Its antigen specificity is not known. Base qualities are not recorded, but no much larger clone differs from it by a single base. Sequenced material: PBMCs, taken before treatment. This chain is built from TRBV7-8 and TRBJ1-2, with 7 bases aligning to TRBD1. This receptor was identified in a male donor with prostate cancer. CDR3 sequence: CASSSTTGDYGYTF. In nucleotides, the sequence is TGTGCCAGCAGCTCGACTACAGGGGACTATGGCTACACCTTC.